One and the same sample provided the 14 T cell receptor beta chains below, sequenced in a study of cytomegalovirus exposure and HLA in healthy donors. TCRdb's copy holds only in-frame clones and misses some; the assay was immunoSEQ multiplex PCR. The sample includes 200,000 or so clones, 75% to 85% of them seen just once. Sequenced input: PBMCs. The receptors shown here come from a young woman in good health and CMV-seropositive.

In its sample, this clone is medium-sized. The chain recombines TRBV4-1 with TRBJ2-7, with D possibly matching TRBD2 (6 bases). The V gene lost 3 bases and the J gene lost 3 bases, with 9 bases spanning the gap. Germline CDR1 and CDR2: MGHRA and YSYEKL. The CDR3 extends over 13 amino acids. CDR3 sequence: CASSQGLLYEQYF. The CDR3 DNA reads as TGCGCCAGCAGCCAGGGACTTCTCTACGAGCAGTACTTC.

This clone was seen more than once but under ten times. The chain carries TRBV28 and TRBJ1-2; 10 bases align to TRBD1. This CDR3 region has 14 residues. V dropped 6 bases and J dropped 6; count of bases not matched to a gene: 7. CDR1 and CDR2 from the germline V gene are MDHEN and SYDVKM. The CDR3 loop reads CASSSDRGRNGYTF. CDR3 nucleotides: TGTGCCAGCAGCTCAGACAGGGGGCGAAATGGCTACACCTTC.

The rearrangement links TRBV4-1 to TRBJ1-3; no reliable D call. This CDR3 has 16 residues. Germline lookup yields CDR1 MGHRA and CDR2 YSYEKL. V lost 3 bases, J lost 0 bases, and 12 bases lay in between. CDR3 in amino acids: CASSHPGRDSGNTIYF. The CDR3 region has the DNA TGCGCCAGCAGCCACCCCGGACGGGACTCTGGAAACACCATATATTTT.

DNA of the CDR3: TGTGCCAGCAGCCCCCCCGGCCAGGGCACCGGGGAGCTGTTTTTT. It yields the protein CASSPPGQGTGELFF. The rearrangement uses TRBV7-9 and TRBJ2-2; a weak D match, TRBD1 (5 bases). The V and J ends lost 5 bases and 4 bases respectively, with 14 bases between them. The CDR3 runs to 15 residues. CDR1 SEHNR and CDR2 FQNEAQ come from the germline V gene (reference sequence). The complete variable domain, with remaining parts taken from reference TRBV7-9 and TRBJ2-2, reads DTGVSQNPRHKITKRGQNVTFRCDPISEHNRLYWYRQTLGQGPEFLTYFQNEAQLEKSRLLSDRFSAERPKGSFSTLEIQRTEQGDSAMYLCASSPPGQGTGELFFGEGSRLTVL.

As regards this clone: At one end the junction does not follow the germline gene, possibly because of a read error. The rearrangement links TRBV28 to TRBJ1-1; D not certain. CDR3 size: 16 residues. The germline gives CDR1 MDHEN, CDR2 SYDVKM. The CDR3 region is CATSEPGAFMNTEAFF. In DNA form, the CDR3 reads TGTGCCACCAGTGAGCCAGGCGCCTTTATGAACACTGAAGCTTTCTTT.

V is TRBV2 and J is TRBJ2-3, with D unclear. CDR3 length: 13 amino acids. The V gene's germline CDR1 is SNHLY and CDR2 FYNNEI. Trimming removed 9 bases from V and 0 bases from J, with 10 bases in between. In DNA, the CDR3 is TGTGCCAGACGGGTCGCTAGCACAGATACGCAGTATTTT. Its protein is CARRVASTDTQYF.

The rearrangement joins TRBV7-6 to TRBJ2-7, with 9 bases matching TRBD2. V shed 0 bases and J 5 bases; nucleotides not matched to a gene: 8. Germline loops: CDR1 SGHVS, CDR2 FNYEAQ. This CDR3 has 16 residues. CDR3 loop: CASSLARSSGSHEQYF. The CDR3 nucleotides are TGTGCCAGCAGCTTAGCGCGAAGTAGCGGGAGCCACGAGCAGTACTTC.

This chain connects TRBV5-6 to TRBJ1-1, with TRBD1 identical over 9 bases. The CDR3 length is 14 residues. The V gene end was trimmed by 4 bases and the J gene end by 6 bases; junction bases not matched to a gene: 7. CDR1 is SGHDT and CDR2 is YYEEEE in the germline V gene. The CDR3 here is CASSARTGAAEAFF. The CDR3 nucleotides read TGTGCCAGCAGCGCCCGGACAGGGGCCGCTGAAGCTTTCTTT.

The V and J genes are TRBV5-1 and TRBJ2-3; 7 bases are shared with TRBD2. Germline CDR1 is SGHRS and CDR2 is YFSETQ. Trimming cost V 1 base and J 2 bases; bases outside gene matches: 7. The CDR3 runs 16 residues. CDR3 in amino acids: CASSLYGGRATDTQYF. The CDR3 nucleotides read TGCGCCAGCAGCTTGTACGGTGGGAGGGCCACAGATACGCAGTATTTT.

The V and J genes are TRBV29-1 and TRBJ2-3, with 7 bases fitting TRBD2. The CDR3 is 13 amino acids. In germline, CDR1 is SQVTM, CDR2 ANQGSEA. Trimming removed 7 bases from V and 4 bases from J; junction bases left unmatched: 8. This chain's CDR3 is CSAVDSGADTQYF. The CDR3 bases are TGCAGCGCCGTCGACAGCGGGGCAGATACGCAGTATTTT.

The genes are TRBV4-1 and TRBJ1-1; TRBD1 matches at 7 bases. Losses at the gene ends were 1 base for V and 0 bases for J; bases not matched to a gene: 5. Germline CDR1 and CDR2: MGHRA and YSYEKL. This CDR3 region has 16 residues. The CDR3 DNA reads as TGCGCCAGCAGCCAAGGATTACAGGGGATGAACACTGAAGCTTTCTTT. It codes for CASSQGLQGMNTEAFF.

This clone was seen a few times. This chain's CDR3 is CASTPATGDIGGELFF. CDR3 sequence (DNA): TGTGCCAGCACCCCCGCGACAGGGGACATCGGCGGGGAGCTGTTTTTT. The V and J genes are TRBV6-6 and TRBJ2-2; 8 nucleotides agree with TRBD1. In germline, CDR1 is MNHNY, CDR2 SVGAGI (reference sequence). The V and J ends lost 7 bases and 7 bases, in that order; junction bases with no gene match: 14. The CDR3 loop spans 16 amino acids.

This clone was picked up many times. The chain has TRBV2 and TRBJ2-7, with 12 bases matching TRBD1. CDR1 is SNHLY, CDR2 FYNNEI, per germline. Unmatched junction bases numbered 6, after V lost 6 bases and J lost 6 bases. The CDR3 consists of 14 residues. The CDR3 loop reads CASSLGQGATEQYF. The DNA for the CDR3 is TGTGCCAGCAGCCTGGGACAGGGGGCAACCGAGCAGTACTTC.

The gene calls are TRBV4-2 and TRBJ1-5; the match to TRBD1 covers 8 bases. CDR3 length: 17 residues. Losses at the gene ends were 1 base for V and 9 bases for J; bases not matched to a gene: 14. Germline CDR1 reads LGHNA; CDR2 reads YNFKEQ. The CDR3 region has the DNA TGTGCCAGCAGCCAAGGACCGGGGACAGGTAAGGACCGGCCCCAGCATTTT. Residues: CASSQGPGTGKDRPQHF.